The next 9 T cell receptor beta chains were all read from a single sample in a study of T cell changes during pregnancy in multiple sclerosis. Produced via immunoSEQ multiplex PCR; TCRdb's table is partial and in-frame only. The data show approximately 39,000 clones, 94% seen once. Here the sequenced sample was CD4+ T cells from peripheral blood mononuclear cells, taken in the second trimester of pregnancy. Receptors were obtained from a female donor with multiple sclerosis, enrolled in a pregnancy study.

Here the CDR3 reads CASSQRGLSYEQYF. The CDR3 nucleotides read TGTGCCAGCAGCCAGCGGGGCCTATCCTACGAGCAGTACTTC. The rearrangement joins TRBV11-1 to TRBJ2-7; 7 bases agree with TRBD2. The CDR3 runs 14 residues. Germline CDR1 and CDR2: SGHAT and FQDESV (reference sequence). V was clipped by 5 bases and J by 1 base; unmatched bases: 5. The whole variable domain, remainder taken from reference TRBV11-1 and TRBJ2-7, is EAEVAQSPRYKITEKSQAVAFWCDPISGHATLYWYRQILGQGPELLVQFQDESVVDDSQLPKDRFSAERLKGVDSTLKIQPAELGDSAMYLCASSQRGLSYEQYFGPGTRLTVT.

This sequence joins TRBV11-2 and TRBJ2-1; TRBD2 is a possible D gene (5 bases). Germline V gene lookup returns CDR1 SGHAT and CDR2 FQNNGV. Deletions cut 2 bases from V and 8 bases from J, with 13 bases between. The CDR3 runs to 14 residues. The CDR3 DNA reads TGTGCCAGCAGCTTACCGGGAAGGGAAGATGAGCAGTTCTTC. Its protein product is CASSLPGREDEQFF.

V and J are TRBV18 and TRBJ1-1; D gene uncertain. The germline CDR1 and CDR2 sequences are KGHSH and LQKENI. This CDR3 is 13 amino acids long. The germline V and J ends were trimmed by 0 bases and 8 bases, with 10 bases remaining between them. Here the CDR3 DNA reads TGTGCCAGCTCACCACCTAGTAATTCCGAAGCTTTCTTT. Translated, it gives CASSPPSNSEAFF. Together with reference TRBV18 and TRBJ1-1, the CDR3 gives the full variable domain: NAGVMQNPRHLVRRRGQEARLRCSPMKGHSHVYWYRQLPEEGLKFMVYLQKENIIDESGMPKERFSAEFPKEGPSILRIQQVVRGDSAAYFCASSPPSNSEAFFGQGTRLTVV.

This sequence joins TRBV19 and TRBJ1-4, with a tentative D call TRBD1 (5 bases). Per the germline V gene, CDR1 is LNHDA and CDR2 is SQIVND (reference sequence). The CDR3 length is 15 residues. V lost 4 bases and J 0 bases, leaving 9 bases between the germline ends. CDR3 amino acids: CASSTTVATNEKLFF. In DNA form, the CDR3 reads TGTGCCAGTAGTACGACAGTTGCAACTAATGAAAAACTGTTTTTT.

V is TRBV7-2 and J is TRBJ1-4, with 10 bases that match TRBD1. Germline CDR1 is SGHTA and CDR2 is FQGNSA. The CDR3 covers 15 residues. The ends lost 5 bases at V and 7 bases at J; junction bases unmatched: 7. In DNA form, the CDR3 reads TGTGCCAGCAGCGACGACAGGGGGCATGGTGAAAAACTGTTTTTT. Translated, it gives CASSDDRGHGEKLFF.

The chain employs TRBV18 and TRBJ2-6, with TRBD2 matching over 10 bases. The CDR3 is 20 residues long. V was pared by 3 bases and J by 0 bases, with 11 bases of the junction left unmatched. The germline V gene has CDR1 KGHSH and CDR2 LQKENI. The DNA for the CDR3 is TGTGCCAGCTCACCGGCGCTAGCGGGGGTACTAAGCTCTGGGGCCAACGTCCTGACTTTC. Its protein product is CASSPALAGVLSSGANVLTF.

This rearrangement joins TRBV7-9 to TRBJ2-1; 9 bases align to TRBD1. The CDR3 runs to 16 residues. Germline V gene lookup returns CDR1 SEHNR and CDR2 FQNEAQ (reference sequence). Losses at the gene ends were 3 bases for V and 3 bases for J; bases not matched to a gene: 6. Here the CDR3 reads CASSLDGQGHYNEQFF. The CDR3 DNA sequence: TGTGCCAGCAGCTTGGACGGACAGGGGCACTACAATGAGCAGTTCTTC.

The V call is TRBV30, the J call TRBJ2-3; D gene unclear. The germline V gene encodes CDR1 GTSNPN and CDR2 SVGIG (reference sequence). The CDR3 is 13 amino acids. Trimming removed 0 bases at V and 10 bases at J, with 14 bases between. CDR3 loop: CAWSVAAGAPQYF. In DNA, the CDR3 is TGTGCCTGGAGTGTGGCGGCTGGCGCCCCGCAGTATTTT.

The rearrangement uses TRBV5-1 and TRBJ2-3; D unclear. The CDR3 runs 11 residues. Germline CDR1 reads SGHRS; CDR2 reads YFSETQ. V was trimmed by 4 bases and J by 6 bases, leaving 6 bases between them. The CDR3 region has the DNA TGCGCCAGCAGCCTCGGGGATACGCAGTATTTT. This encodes CASSLGDTQYF.